This TCR beta chain was documented in a study of blood T cell repertoires in COVID-19. As for the study in general: The United States, Italy and Spain were the sources of the acute and convalescent COVID-19 samples. Sources were T cells, B-cell-depleted T cells, or PBMCs; the material itself was cDNA or gDNA.

Profiled with immunoSEQ multiplex PCR; TCRdb holds only in-frame clones, not every one. The profile shows 120,000 or so clones, roughly 90% of them singletons. Patients from Seattle were sampled longitudinally, starting during active infection. CDR1 SQVTM and CDR2 ANQGSEA come from the germline V gene. After removal of 6 bases from V and 6 bases from J, the junction contained 11 bases not matched to a gene. This CDR3 contains 14 residues. V gene TRBV29-1 combines with J gene TRBJ1-2; 9 bases are a match to TRBD1. The sample was peripheral blood. The clonotype originates from a man in his 60s with COVID-19, enrolled during active disease. The CDR3 region has the DNA TGCAGCGTGACCCAACAGGGGGCGCGGAATGGCTACACCTTC. Protein product: CSVTQQGARNGYTF.